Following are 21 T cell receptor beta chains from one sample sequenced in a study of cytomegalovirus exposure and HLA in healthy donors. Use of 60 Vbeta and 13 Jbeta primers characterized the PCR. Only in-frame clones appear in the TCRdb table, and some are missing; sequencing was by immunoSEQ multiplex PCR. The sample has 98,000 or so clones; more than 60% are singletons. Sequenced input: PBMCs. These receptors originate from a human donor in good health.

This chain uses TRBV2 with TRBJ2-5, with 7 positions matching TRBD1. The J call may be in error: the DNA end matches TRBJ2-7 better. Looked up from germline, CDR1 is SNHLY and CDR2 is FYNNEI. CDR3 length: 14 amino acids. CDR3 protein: CASSEGAIVYEQYF. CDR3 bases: TGTGCCAGCAGCGAGGGGGCCATCGTCTACGAGCAGTACTTC.

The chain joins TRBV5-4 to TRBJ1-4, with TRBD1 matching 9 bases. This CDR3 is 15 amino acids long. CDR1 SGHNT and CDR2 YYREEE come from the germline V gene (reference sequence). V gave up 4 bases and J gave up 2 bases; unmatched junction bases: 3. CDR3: CASSPTGGTNEKLFF. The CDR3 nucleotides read TGTGCCAGCAGCCCCACAGGGGGCACTAATGAAAAACTGTTTTTT. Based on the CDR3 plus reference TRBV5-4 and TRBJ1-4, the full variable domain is ETGVTQSPTHLIKTRGQQVTLRCSSQSGHNTVSWYQQALGQGPQFIFQYYREEENGRGNFPPRFSGLQFPNYSSELNVNALELDDSALYLCASSPTGGTNEKLFFGSGTQLSVL.

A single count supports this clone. For the CDR3, the DNA is TGTGCCAGCAGCACTTCGGGGGGTTCGGGGCCCGGGGAGCTGTTTTTT. Translation: CASSTSGGSGPGELFF. J is TRBJ2-2 and V is TRBV4-2; 7 nucleotides agree with TRBD2. Germline V lookup: CDR1 LGHNA, CDR2 YNFKEQ. There are 16 residues in the CDR3. With 5 bases clipped from V and 6 bases from J, the junction kept 12 bases outside the gene matches.

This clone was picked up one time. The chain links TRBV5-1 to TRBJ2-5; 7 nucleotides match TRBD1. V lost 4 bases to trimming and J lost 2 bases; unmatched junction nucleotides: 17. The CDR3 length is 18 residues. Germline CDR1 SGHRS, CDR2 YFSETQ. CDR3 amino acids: CASSQIRPGQSYQETQYF. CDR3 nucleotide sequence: TGCGCCAGCAGCCAAATCCGTCCGGGACAGAGCTATCAAGAGACCCAGTACTTC.

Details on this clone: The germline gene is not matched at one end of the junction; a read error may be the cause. This CDR3 is CSSSFSGPPYEQYF. The CDR3 nucleotides are TGTTCCAGCAGCTTTTCAGGGCCACCCTACGAGCAGTACTTC. The chain uses TRBV7-9 and TRBJ2-5, with a weak D call TRBD1 (5 bases). The J call is uncertain, as TRBJ2-7 better fits the DNA end. This CDR3 comprises 14 residues. Germline V gene lookup returns CDR1 SEHNR and CDR2 FQNEAQ (reference sequence).

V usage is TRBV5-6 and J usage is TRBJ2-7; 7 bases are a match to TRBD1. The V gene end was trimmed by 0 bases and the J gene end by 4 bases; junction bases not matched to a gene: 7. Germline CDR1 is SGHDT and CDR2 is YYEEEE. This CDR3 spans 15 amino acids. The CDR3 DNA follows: TGTGCCAGCAGCTTGGCCGTGAACAGGGGATACGAGCAGTACTTC. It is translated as CASSLAVNRGYEQYF.

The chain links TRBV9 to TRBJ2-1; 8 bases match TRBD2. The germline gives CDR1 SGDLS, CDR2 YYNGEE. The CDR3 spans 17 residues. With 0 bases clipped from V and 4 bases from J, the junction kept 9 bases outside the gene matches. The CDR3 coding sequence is TGTGCCAGCAGCGTAGGAACGGGAGGGTTTTCTTACAATGAGCAGTTCTTC. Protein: CASSVGTGGFSYNEQFF. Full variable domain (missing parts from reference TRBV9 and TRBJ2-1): DSGVTQTPKHLITATGQRVTLRCSPRSGDLSVYWYQQSLDQGLQFLIQYYNGEERAKGNILERFSAQQFPDLHSELNLSSLELGDSALYFCASSVGTGGFSYNEQFFGPGTRLTVL.

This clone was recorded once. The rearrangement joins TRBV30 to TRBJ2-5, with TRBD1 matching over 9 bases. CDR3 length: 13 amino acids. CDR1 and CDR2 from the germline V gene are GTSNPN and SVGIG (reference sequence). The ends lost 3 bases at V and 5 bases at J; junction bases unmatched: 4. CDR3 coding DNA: TGTGCCTGGAGGGACAGGGGCGCGGAGACCCAGTACTTC. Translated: CAWRDRGAETQYF.

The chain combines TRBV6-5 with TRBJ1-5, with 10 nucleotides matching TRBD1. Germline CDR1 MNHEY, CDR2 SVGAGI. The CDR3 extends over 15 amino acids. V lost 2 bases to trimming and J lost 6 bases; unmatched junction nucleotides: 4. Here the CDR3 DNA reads TGTGCCAGCAGTTACATCCGGGACAGGGGTCAGCCCCAGCATTTT. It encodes CASSYIRDRGQPQHF.

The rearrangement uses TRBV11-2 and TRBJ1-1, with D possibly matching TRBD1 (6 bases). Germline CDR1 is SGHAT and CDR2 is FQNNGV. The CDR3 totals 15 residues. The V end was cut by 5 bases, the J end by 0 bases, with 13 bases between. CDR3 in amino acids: CASSPRTAMNTEAFF. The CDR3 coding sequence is TGTGCCAGCAGCCCAAGGACAGCAATGAACACTGAAGCTTTCTTT.

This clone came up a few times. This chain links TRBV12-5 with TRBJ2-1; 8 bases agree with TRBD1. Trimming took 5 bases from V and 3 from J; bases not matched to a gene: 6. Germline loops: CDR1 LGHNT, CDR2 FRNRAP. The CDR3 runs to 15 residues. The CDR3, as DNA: TGTGCTAGTGGTAAGGGACAGGATATCTACAATGAGCAGTTCTTC. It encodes CASGKGQDIYNEQFF.

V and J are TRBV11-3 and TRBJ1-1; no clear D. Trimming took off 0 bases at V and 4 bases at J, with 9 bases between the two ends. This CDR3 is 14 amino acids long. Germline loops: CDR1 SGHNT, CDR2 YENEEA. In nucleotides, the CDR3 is TGTGCCAGCAGCTTAGAGGGCGCGAGCACTGAAGCTTTCTTT. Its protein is CASSLEGASTEAFF.

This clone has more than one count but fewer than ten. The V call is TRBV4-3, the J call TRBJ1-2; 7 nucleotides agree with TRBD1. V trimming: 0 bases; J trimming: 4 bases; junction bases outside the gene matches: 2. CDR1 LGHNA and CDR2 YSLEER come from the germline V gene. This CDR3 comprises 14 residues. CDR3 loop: CASSQERGLYGYTF. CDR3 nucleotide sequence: TGCGCCAGCAGCCAAGAAAGGGGGCTCTATGGCTACACCTTC.

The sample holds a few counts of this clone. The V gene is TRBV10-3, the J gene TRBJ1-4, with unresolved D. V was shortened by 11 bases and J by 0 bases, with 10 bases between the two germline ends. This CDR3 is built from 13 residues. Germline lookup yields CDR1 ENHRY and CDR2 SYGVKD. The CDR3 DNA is TGTGCCTCAGCCGGGGCAACTAATGAAAAACTGTTTTTT. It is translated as CASAGATNEKLFF.

The CDR3 DNA reads as TGTGCCAGTAGTATAGGGCAGGGTAGTAGCAATCAGCCCCAGCATTTT. Translated, it gives CASSIGQGSSNQPQHF. The chain is built from TRBV19 and TRBJ1-5; D is possibly TRBD1 (5 bases). The CDR3 length is 16 residues. In germline, CDR1 is LNHDA, CDR2 SQIVND (reference sequence). Trimming took off 1 base at V and 0 bases at J, with 10 bases between the two ends.

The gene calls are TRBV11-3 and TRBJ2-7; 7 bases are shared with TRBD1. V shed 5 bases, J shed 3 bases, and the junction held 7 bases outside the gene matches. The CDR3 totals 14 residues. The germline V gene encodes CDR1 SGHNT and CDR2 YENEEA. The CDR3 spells CASSPSGTDYEQYF. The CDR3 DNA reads TGTGCCAGCAGCCCTTCGGGGACAGACTACGAGCAGTACTTC.

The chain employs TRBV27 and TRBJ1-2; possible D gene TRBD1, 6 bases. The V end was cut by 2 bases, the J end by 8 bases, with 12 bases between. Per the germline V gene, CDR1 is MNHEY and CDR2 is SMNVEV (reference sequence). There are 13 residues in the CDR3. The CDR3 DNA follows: TGTGCCAGCAGTTTACGCACAGGGAGCGGCTACACCTTC. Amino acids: CASSLRTGSGYTF.

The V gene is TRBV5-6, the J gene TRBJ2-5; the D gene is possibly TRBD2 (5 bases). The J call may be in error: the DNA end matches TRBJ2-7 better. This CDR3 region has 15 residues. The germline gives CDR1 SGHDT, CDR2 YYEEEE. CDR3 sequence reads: CASSSTRLNSYEQYF. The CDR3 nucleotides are TGTGCCAGCAGTTCGACCCGACTAAATTCCTACGAGCAGTACTTC.

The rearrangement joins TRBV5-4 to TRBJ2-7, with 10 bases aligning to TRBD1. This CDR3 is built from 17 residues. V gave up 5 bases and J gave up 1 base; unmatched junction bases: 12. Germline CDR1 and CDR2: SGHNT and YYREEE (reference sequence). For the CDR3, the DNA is TGTGCCAGCAGTAGACAGACAGGGGGCAAGGGATCCTACGAGCAGTACTTC. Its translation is CASSRQTGGKGSYEQYF.

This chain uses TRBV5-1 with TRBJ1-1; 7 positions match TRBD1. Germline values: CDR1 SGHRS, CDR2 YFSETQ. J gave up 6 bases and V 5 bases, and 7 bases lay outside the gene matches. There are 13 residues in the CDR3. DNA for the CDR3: TGCGCCAGCAGTCCCACAGGGGTGGCTGAAGCTTTCTTT. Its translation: CASSPTGVAEAFF.

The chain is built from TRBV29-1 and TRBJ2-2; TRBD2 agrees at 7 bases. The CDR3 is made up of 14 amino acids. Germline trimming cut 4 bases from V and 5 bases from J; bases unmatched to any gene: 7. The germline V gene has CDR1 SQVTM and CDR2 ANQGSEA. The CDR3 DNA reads TGCAGCGTTGCGGGGGGTCCGGTTACCGGGGAGCTGTTTTTT. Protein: CSVAGGPVTGELFF.